This TCR beta chain was recovered during a study of technical replicates of blood from a handful of donors. The V gene end was trimmed by 6 bases and the J gene end by 5 bases; junction bases not matched to a gene: 7. Germline lookup yields CDR1 SNHLY and CDR2 FYNNEI. The CDR3 sequence is 15 residues long. Repertoires were generated with immunoSEQ multiplex PCR, while TCRdb's copy carries only in-frame clones and drops some. The data show about 69,000 clones, over 70% seen once. The TCR originated in a human donor in good health. Some clones in this sample may be carry-over from other donors' samples. This sequence joins TRBV2 and TRBJ1-4, with 9 bases identical to TRBD1. Sequencing was carried out using PBMCs. The chain's CDR3 is CASRILGTGNEKLFF. The CDR3, as DNA: TGTGCCAGCAGAATCCTCGGGACAGGGAATGAAAAACTGTTTTTT.